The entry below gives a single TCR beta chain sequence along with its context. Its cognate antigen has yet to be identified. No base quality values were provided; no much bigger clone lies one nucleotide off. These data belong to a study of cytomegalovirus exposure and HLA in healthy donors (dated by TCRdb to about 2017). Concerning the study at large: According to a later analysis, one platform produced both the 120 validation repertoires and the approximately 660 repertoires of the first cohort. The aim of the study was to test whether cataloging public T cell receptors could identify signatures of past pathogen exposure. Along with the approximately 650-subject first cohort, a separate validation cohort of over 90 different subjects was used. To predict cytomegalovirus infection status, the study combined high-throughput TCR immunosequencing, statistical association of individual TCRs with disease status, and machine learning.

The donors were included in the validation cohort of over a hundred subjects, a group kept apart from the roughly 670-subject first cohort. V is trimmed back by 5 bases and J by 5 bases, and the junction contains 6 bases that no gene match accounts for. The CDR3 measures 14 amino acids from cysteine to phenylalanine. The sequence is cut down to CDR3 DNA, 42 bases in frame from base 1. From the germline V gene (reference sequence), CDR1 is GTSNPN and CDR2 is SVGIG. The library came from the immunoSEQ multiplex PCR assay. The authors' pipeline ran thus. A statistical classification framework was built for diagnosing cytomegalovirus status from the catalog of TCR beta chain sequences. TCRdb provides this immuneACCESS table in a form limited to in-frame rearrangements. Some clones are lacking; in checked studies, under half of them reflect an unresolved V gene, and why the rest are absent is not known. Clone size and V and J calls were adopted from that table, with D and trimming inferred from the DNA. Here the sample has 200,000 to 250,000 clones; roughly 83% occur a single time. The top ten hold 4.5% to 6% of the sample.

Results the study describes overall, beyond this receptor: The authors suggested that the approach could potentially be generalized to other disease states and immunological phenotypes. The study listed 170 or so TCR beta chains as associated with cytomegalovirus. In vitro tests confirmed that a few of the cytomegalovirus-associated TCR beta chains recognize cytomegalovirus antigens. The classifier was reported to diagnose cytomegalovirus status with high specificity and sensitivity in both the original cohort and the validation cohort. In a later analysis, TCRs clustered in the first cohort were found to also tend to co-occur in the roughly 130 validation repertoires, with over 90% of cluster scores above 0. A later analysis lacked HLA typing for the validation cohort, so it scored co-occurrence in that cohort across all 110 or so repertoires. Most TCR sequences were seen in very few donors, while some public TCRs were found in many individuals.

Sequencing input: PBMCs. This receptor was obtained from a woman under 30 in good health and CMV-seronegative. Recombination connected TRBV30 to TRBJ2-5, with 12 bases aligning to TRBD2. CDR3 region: CAWGLAGSVETQYF. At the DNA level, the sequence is TGTGCCTGGGGACTAGCGGGGTCTGTGGAGACCCAGTACTTC.